This entry concerns a single T cell receptor (beta chain). The sample belongs to a study of metastatic and nonmetastatic thyroid tumors. The wider study: Across blood and tumor or nodule tissue, repertoires from malignant and benign thyroid patients were compared with one another.

Every patient underwent thyroid surgery untreated. How the authors handled the data: A papillary thyroid cancer distant-metastasis classifier was built from CDR3 differences across clinicopathological groups. TCRdb ran MiXCR on the PCR reads. The V and J calls and clone size come from TCRdb's table, not from the authors' own analysis. In the table there are about 37,000 clones, 25% to 30% of which are singletons. V lost 0 bases and J lost 2, with 16 bases in between. Germline loops: CDR1 DFQATT, CDR2 SNEGSKA (reference sequence). The CDR3 has 16 amino acids. Sequencing input: blood. This chain links TRBV20-1 with TRBJ1-2; D gene ambiguous. The receptor comes from a male donor with papillary thyroid cancer or a benign thyroid nodule (not recorded which). Some clones in this sample may be carry-over from other donors' samples. Written as DNA, the CDR3 is TGCAGTGCTAGAGAGGGCATGGCAGGAGGAAACTATGGCTACACCTTC. This gives the protein CSAREGMAGGNYGYTF.